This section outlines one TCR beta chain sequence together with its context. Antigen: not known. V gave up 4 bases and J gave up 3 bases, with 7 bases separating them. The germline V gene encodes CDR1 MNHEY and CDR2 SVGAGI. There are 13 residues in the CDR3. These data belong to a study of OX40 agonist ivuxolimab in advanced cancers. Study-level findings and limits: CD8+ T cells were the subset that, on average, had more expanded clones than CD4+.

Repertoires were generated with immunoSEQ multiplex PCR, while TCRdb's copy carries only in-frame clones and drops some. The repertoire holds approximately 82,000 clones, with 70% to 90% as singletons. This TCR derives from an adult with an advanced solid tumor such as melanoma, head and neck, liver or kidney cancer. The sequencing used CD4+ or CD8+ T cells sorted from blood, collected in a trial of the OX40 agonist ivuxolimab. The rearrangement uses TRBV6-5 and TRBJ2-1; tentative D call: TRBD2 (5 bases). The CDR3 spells CASSSGVYNEQFF. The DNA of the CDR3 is TGTGCCAGCAGTTCCGGGGTCTACAATGAGCAGTTCTTC.